This TCR beta chain was identified during a study of shared clonotypes between healthy human individuals. On the study more broadly: Every donor yielded three CD4 naive, three CD4 memory, two CD8 naive and one CD8 memory plate.

Study conclusions and caveats: Only blood was sampled, and tissue TCR repertoires likely differ from blood ones.

The authors split each subset's genomic DNA evenly across several immunoSEQ plates. Around 30,000 T cell genomes (around 200 ng DNA) went into each sorted-subset replicate. This table comes from immunoSEQ multiplex PCR, and its TCRdb copy is limited to in-frame clones, with some not included. Seen here are around 2,000,000 clones, just over 90% observed once, and the top ten hold around 1.7%. In germline, CDR1 is LNHDA, CDR2 SQIVND (reference sequence). CDR3 length equals 16 residues. The V and J ends lost 10 bases and 0 bases, in that order; junction bases with no gene match: 14. Of note for this clone: The antigen remains unidentified.

CD45RO-negative CD8 cells positively selected for CCR7 made up the naive population, which excluded terminally differentiated effector memory CD45RA+ cells. The sequence was obtained from a man aged 18 to 30 in good health. Some clones in this sample may be carry-over from other donors' samples. V and J are TRBV19 and TRBJ2-7, with 8 bases that match TRBD2. Sequencing input: naive CD8+ T cells from PBMCs. DNA of the CDR3: TGTGCCACCTCCCGGGGGGGCAGGAACTTCTCCTACGAGCAGTACTTC. Residues: CATSRGGRNFSYEQYF.